The source of this TCR beta chain is a study of cytomegalovirus exposure and HLA in healthy donors. PCR involved 60 Vbeta and 13 Jbeta primers. Some clones are missing from TCRdb's copy, which holds only in-frame ones; the method was immunoSEQ multiplex PCR. The repertoire holds fewer than 200,000 clones, with approximately 80% as singletons. The sample taken for sequencing was PBMCs. The source is a female donor in good health and CMV-seronegative.

CDR3 protein: CASRPSRDTQYF. The CDR3 DNA sequence: TGTGCCAGCAGACCTTCACGGGATACGCAGTATTTT. The chain carries TRBV6-5 and TRBJ2-3; no clear D gene. V lost 6 bases and J 6 bases, leaving 10 bases between the germline ends. The CDR3 runs 12 residues. Per germline, CDR1 MNHEY and CDR2 SVGAGI.